Described below is a single T cell receptor (beta chain) sequence and its context. Some clones are missing from TCRdb's copy, which holds only in-frame ones; the method was immunoSEQ multiplex PCR. This repertoire shows over 150,000 clones, 70% to 90% found once; its top ten account for roughly 5.8%. The entry originates in a study of T cell responses to AZD1222 COVID-19 vaccine. The TCR was taken from an adult in good health. This sample comprised peripheral blood, obtained on day 0 of MenACWY control vaccination.

This chain's CDR3 is CASSIQGVFGGYTF. The CDR3 DNA reads TGTGCCAGTAGTATTCAAGGGGTATTTGGGGGCTACACCTTC. V is TRBV19 and J is TRBJ1-2; D possibly corresponds to TRBD1 (5 bases). CDR3 length equals 14 residues. The germline gives CDR1 LNHDA, CDR2 SQIVND (reference sequence). The V gene lost 3 bases and the J gene lost 8 bases, with 16 bases spanning the gap.